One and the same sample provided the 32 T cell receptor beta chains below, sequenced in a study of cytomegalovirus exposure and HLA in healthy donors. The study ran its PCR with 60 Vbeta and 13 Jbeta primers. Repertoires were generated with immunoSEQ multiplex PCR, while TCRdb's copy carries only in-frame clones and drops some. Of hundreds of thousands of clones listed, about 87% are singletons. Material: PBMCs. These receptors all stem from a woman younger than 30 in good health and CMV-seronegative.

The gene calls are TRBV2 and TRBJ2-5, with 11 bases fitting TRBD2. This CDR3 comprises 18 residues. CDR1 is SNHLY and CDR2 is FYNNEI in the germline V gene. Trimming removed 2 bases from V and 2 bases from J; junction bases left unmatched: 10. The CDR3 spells CASSEKELAGELQETQYF. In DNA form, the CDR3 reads TGTGCCAGCAGTGAAAAGGAACTAGCGGGGGAGCTACAAGAGACCCAGTACTTC.

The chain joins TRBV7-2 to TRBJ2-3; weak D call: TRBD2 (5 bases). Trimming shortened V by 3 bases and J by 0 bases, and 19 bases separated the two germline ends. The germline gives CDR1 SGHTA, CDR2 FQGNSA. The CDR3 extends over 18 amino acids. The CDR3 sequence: CASSLKVARGLSTDTQYF. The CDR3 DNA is TGTGCCAGCAGCTTGAAGGTTGCAAGAGGGCTGAGCACAGATACGCAGTATTTT.

The CDR3 sequence: CASSLYFSVSGNTIYF. Written as DNA, the CDR3 is TGTGCCAGCAGCTTATATTTCAGTGTCTCTGGAAACACCATATATTTT. This chain connects TRBV7-8 to TRBJ1-3; the D is unclear. Trimming shortened V by 2 bases and J by 0 bases, and 11 bases separated the two germline ends. The germline CDR1 and CDR2 sequences are SGHVS and FQNEAQ. The CDR3 length is 16 residues.

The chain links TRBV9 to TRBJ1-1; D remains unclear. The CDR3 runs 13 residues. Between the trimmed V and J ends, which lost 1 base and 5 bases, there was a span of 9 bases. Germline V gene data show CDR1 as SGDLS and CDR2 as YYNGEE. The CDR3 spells CASSVQAKTEAFF. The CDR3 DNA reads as TGTGCCAGCAGCGTACAGGCGAAGACTGAAGCTTTCTTT.

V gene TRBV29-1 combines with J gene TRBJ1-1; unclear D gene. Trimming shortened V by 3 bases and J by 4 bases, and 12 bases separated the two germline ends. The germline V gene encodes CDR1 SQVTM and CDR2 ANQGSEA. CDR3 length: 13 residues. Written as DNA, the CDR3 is TGCAGCGTTGAGGGGAGGGTGGGCACTGAAGCTTTCTTT. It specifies CSVEGRVGTEAFF. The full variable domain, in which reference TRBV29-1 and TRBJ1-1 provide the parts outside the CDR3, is SAVISQKPSRDICQRGTSLTIQCQVDSQVTMMFWYRQQPGQSLTLIATANQGSEATYESGFVIDKFPISRPNLTFSTLTVSNMSPEDSSIYLCSVEGRVGTEAFFGQGTRLTVV.

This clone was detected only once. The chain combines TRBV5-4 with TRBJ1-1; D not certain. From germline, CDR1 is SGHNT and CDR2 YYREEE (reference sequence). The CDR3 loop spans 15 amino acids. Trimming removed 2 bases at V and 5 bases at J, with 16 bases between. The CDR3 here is CASSLPGVAGTEAFF. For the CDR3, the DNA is TGTGCCAGCAGCTTACCGGGTGTTGCGGGGACTGAAGCTTTCTTT.

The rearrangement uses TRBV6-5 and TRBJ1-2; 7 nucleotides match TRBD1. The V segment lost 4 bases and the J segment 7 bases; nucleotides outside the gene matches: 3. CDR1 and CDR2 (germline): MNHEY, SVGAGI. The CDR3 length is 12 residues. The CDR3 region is CASSFDRVGYTF. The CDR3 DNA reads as TGTGCCAGCAGTTTCGACAGGGTTGGCTACACCTTC.

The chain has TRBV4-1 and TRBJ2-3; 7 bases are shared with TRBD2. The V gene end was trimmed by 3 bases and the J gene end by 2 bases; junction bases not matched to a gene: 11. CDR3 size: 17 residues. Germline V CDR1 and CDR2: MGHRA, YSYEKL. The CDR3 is CASSHRMASGDTDTQYF. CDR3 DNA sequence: TGCGCCAGCAGCCACCGAATGGCTAGCGGAGACACAGATACGCAGTATTTT.

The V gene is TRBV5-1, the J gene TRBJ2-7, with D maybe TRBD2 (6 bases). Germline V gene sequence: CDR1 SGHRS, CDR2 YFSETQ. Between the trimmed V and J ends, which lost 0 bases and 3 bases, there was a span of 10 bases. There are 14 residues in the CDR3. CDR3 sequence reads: CASSLAGDHYEQYF. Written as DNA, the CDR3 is TGCGCCAGCAGCTTGGCGGGGGACCACTACGAGCAGTACTTC.

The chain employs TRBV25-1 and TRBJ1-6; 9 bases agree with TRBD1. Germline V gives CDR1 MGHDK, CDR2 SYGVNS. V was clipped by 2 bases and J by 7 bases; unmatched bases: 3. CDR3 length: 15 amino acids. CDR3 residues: CASSETGTGNSPLHF. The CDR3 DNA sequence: TGTGCCAGCAGTGAAACCGGGACAGGGAATTCACCCCTCCACTTT.

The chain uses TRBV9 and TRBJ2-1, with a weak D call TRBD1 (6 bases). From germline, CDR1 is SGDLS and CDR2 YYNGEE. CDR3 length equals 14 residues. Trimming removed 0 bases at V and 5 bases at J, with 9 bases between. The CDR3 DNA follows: TGTGCCAGCAGCGTAGTCGGACAGAACAATGAGCAGTTCTTC. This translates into CASSVVGQNNEQFF.

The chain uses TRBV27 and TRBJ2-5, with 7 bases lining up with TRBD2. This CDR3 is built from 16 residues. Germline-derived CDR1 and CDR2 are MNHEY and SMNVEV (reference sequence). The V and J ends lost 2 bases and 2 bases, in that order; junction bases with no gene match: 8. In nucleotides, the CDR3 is TGTGCCAGCAGTTTAGGCCAGGCTAGCGGACAAGAGACCCAGTACTTC. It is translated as CASSLGQASGQETQYF.

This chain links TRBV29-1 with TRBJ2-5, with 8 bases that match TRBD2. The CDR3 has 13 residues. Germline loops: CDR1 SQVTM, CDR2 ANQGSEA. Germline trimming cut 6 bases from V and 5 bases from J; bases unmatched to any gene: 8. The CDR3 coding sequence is TGCAGCGTCCCGTGGGTAGCGGGGGAGACCCAGTACTTC. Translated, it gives CSVPWVAGETQYF.

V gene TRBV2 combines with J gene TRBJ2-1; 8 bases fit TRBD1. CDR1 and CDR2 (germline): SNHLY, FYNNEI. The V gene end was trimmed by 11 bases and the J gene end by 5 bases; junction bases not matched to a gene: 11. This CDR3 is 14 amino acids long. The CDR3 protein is CAGLVTGDHNEQFF. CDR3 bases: TGTGCCGGTCTCGTGACAGGGGATCACAATGAGCAGTTCTTC.

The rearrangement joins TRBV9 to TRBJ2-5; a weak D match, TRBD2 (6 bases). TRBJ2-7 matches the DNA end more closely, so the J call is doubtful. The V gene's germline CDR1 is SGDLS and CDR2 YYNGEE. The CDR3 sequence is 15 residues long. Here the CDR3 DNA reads TGTGCCAGCAGCGTAGCTCCGGGGGTCTACTACGAGCAGTACTTC. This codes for CASSVAPGVYYEQYF.

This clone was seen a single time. The CDR3 protein is CASSPNIIGSGDEKLFF. The CDR3 coding sequence is TGTGCCAGCTCACCAAACATTATCGGGTCTGGAGATGAAAAACTGTTTTTT. V is TRBV18 and J is TRBJ1-4; D uncertain. Germline loops: CDR1 KGHSH, CDR2 LQKENI. V was cut by 2 bases and J by 6 bases, with 19 bases left in between. The CDR3 loop spans 17 amino acids.

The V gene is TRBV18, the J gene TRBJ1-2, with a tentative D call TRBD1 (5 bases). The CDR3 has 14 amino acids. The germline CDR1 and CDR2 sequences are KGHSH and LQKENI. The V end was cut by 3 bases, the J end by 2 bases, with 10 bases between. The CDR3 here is CASSPLDRNYGYTF. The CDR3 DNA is TGTGCCAGCTCACCCCTCGACAGAAACTATGGCTACACCTTC.

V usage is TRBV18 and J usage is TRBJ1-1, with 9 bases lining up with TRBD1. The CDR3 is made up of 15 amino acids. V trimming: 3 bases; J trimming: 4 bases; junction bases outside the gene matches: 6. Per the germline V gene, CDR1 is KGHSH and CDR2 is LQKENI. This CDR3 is CASSPSGTGSTEAFF. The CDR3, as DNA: TGTGCCAGCTCACCCTCCGGGACAGGGTCCACTGAAGCTTTCTTT.

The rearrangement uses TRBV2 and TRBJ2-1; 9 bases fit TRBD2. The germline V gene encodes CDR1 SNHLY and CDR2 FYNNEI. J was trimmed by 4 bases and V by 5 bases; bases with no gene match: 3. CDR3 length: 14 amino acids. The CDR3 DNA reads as TGTGCCAGCAGTAGCGGGGGGAGGTACAATGAGCAGTTCTTC. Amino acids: CASSSGGRYNEQFF.

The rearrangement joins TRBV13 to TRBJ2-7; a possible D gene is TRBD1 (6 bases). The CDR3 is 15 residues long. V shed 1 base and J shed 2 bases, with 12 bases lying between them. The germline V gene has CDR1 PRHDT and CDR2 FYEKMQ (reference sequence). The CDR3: CASSLAGHQPYEQYF. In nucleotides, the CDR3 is TGTGCCAGCAGCTTAGCGGGACATCAACCCTACGAGCAGTACTTC.

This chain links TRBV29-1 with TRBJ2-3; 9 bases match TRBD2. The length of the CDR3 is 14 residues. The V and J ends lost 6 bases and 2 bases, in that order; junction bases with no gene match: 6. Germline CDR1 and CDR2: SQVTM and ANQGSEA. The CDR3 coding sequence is TGCAGCGTCCCGGGACTAGCACCCACAGATACGCAGTATTTT. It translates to CSVPGLAPTDTQYF.

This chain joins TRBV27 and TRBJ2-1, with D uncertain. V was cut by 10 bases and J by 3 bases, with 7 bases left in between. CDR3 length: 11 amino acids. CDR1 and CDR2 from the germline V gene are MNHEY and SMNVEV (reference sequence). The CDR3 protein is CATSVYNEQFF. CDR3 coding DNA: TGTGCCACCTCCGTCTACAATGAGCAGTTCTTC.

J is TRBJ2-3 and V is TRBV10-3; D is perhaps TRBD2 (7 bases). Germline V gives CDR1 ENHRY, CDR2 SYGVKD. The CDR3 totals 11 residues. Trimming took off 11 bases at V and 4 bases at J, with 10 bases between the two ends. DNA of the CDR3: TGTGCCGGGGGGGGGCCAGATACGCAGTATTTT. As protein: CAGGGPDTQYF.

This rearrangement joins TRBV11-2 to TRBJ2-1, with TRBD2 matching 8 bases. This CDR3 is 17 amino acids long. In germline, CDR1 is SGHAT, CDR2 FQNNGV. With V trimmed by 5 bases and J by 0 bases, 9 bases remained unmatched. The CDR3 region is CASSNQLAGSSYNEQFF. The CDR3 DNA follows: TGTGCCAGCAGCAACCAGCTAGCGGGTAGCTCCTACAATGAGCAGTTCTTC.

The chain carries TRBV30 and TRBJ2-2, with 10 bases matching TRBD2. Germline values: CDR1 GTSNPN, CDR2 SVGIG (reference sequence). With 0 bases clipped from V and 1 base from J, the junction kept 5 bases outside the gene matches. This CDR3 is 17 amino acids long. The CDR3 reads CAWSVRTSGLNTGELFF. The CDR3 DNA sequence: TGTGCCTGGAGTGTACGGACTAGCGGATTGAACACCGGGGAGCTGTTTTTT.

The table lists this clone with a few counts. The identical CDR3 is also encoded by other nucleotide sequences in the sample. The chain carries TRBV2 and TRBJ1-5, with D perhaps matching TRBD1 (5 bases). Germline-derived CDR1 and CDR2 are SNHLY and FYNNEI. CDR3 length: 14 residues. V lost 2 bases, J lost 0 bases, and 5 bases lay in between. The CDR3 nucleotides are TGTGCCAGCAGTGAACAGGGTAGCAATCAGCCCCAGCATTTT. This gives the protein CASSEQGSNQPQHF. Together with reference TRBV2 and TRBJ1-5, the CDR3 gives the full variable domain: EPEVTQTPSHQVTQMGQEVILRCVPISNHLYFYWYRQILGQKVEFLVSFYNNEISEKSEIFDDQFSVERPDGSNFTLKIRSTKLEDSAMYFCASSEQGSNQPQHFGDGTRLSIL.

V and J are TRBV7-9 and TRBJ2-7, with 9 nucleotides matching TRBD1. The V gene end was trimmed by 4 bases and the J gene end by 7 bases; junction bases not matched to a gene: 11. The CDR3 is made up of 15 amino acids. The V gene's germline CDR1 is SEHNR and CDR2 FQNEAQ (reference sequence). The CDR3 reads CASSYPPGQGHEQYF. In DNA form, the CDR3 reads TGTGCCAGCAGCTATCCACCGGGACAGGGCCATGAGCAGTACTTC.

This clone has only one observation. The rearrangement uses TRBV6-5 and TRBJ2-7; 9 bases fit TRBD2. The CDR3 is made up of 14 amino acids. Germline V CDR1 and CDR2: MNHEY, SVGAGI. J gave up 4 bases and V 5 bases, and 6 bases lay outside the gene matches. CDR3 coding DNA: TGTGCCAGCAGTCCAAGCGGGGGGAGGTACGAGCAGTACTTC. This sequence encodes CASSPSGGRYEQYF.

The CDR3 sequence is CAIRQGGKIYEQYF. As DNA, the CDR3 is TGTGCCATCCGACAGGGGGGGAAGATCTACGAGCAGTACTTC. The J gene is TRBJ2-7, the V gene TRBV10-3, with 9 bases that match TRBD1. The V gene's germline CDR1 is ENHRY and CDR2 SYGVKD. The CDR3 runs to 14 residues. V shed 8 bases and J 3 bases; nucleotides not matched to a gene: 8.

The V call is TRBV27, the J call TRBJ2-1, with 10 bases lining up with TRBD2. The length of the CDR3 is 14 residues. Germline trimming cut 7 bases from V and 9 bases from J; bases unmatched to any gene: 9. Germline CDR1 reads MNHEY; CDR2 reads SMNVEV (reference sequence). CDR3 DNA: TGTGCCAGCAACCAAGCGGGGGGGCGGGGTGAGCAGTTCTTC. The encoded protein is CASNQAGGRGEQFF.

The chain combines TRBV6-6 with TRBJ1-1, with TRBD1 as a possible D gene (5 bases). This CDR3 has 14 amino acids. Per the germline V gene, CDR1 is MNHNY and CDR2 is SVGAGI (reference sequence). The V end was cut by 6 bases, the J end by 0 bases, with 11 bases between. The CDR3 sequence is CASSFDRMNTEAFF. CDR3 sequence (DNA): TGTGCCAGCAGCTTCGACAGAATGAACACTGAAGCTTTCTTT.

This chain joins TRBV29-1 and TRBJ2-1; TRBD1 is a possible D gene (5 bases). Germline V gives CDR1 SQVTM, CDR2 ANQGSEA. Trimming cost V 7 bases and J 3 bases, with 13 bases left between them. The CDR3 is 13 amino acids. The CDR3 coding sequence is TGCAGCGGTAGGGGAATGGGCTACAATGAGCAGTTCTTC. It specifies CSGRGMGYNEQFF.